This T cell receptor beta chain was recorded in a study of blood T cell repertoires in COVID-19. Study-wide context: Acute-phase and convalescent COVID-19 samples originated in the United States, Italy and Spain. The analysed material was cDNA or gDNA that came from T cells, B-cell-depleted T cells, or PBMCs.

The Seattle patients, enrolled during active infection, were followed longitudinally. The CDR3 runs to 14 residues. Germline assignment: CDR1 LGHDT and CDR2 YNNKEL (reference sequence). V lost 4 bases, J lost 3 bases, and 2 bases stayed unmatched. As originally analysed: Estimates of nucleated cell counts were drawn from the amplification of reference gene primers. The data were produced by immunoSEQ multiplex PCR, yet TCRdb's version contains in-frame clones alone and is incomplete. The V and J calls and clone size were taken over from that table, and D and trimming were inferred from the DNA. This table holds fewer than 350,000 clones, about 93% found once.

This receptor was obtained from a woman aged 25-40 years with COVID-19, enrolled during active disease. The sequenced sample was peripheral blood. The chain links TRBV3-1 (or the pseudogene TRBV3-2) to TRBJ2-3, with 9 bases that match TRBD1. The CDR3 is CASSRDRVTDTQYF. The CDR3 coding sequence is TGTGCCAGCAGCCGGGACAGGGTGACAGATACGCAGTATTTT.